This passage covers 30 T cell receptor beta chains from one sample sequenced in a study of blood T cell repertoires in COVID-19. The assay was immunoSEQ multiplex PCR, and TCRdb's table has in-frame clones only and misses some. The sample yields fewer than 350,000 clones, around 85% seen once. Sequenced sample: PBMCs or T cells enriched from blood (not recorded which). The receptors stem from a woman aged 40 to 50 who had recovered from COVID-19.

This chain joins TRBV4-2 and TRBJ2-3; 13 bases are a match to TRBD2. After removal of 0 bases from V and 1 base from J, the junction contained 13 bases not matched to a gene. Germline CDR1 and CDR2: LGHNA and YNFKEQ. The CDR3 is 21 amino acids. CDR3 DNA sequence: TGTGCCAGCAGCCAAGAAGGGAGACGACTAGCGGGAGGTAGGGGCACAGATACGCAGTATTTT. As protein: CASSQEGRRLAGGRGTDTQYF.

The V gene is TRBV18, the J gene TRBJ1-1; tentative D call: TRBD1 (6 bases). CDR3 size: 15 residues. CDR1 and CDR2 (germline): KGHSH, LQKENI. Trimming removed 4 bases from V and 1 base from J, with 13 bases in between. The CDR3 sequence: CASSRQAESNTEAFF. CDR3 coding DNA: TGTGCCAGCTCACGACAGGCGGAATCGAACACTGAAGCTTTCTTT.

The V and J genes are TRBV19 and TRBJ2-1; 7 bases are shared with TRBD2. The CDR3 extends over 15 amino acids. J lost 3 bases, V lost 2 bases, and 4 bases had no gene match. Germline V gene sequence: CDR1 LNHDA, CDR2 SQIVND (reference sequence). CDR3 region: CASSIIASGYNEQFF. The CDR3 nucleotides are TGTGCCAGTAGTATAATTGCTAGCGGCTACAATGAGCAGTTCTTC.

Concerning this clone itself: The junction does not match germline at one end; this may be a read error. This chain joins TRBV28 and TRBJ2-7, with TRBD2 matching 13 bases. This CDR3 has 15 residues. The germline V gene has CDR1 MDHEN and CDR2 SYDVKM. CDR3 residues: CASSSTSPGLAGIDF. CDR3 DNA sequence: TGTGCCAGCAGCTCTACCTCTCCGGGACTAGCGGGAATCGACTTC. The variable domain in full, with the rest retrieved from reference TRBV28 and TRBJ2-7, is DVKVTQSSRYLVKRTGEKVFLECVQDMDHENMFWYRQDPGLGLRLIYFSYDVKMKEKGDIPEGYSVSREKKERFSLILESASTNQTSMYLCASSSTSPGLAGIDFGPGTRLTVT.

This clone was seen only once. The chain has TRBV28 and TRBJ2-1; 8 nucleotides match TRBD1. Germline CDR1 MDHEN, CDR2 SYDVKM. This CDR3 region has 15 residues. The junction had 9 bases not matched to a gene; V was cut back by 5 bases and J by 6 bases. The CDR3 protein is CASSNSRGTGNEQFF. CDR3 in DNA: TGTGCCAGCAGTAACAGCCGCGGGACAGGCAATGAGCAGTTCTTC. Full variable domain (outside the CDR3, taken from reference TRBV28 and TRBJ2-1): DVKVTQSSRYLVKRTGEKVFLECVQDMDHENMFWYRQDPGLGLRLIYFSYDVKMKEKGDIPEGYSVSREKKERFSLILESASTNQTSMYLCASSNSRGTGNEQFFGPGTRLTVL.

This clone showed up just a few times. The chain uses TRBV6-2 or TRBV6-3 and TRBJ2-1; 12 positions agree with TRBD2. After removal of 6 bases from V and 1 base from J, the junction contained 10 bases not matched to a gene. The CDR3 has 18 residues. The germline V gene has CDR1 MNHEY and CDR2 SVGEGT. The CDR3 protein is CASSEILAGGESYNEQFF. In DNA, the CDR3 is TGTGCCAGCAGCGAAATCCTAGCGGGAGGGGAATCCTACAATGAGCAGTTCTTC.

The J gene is TRBJ2-7, the V gene TRBV6-5, with TRBD2 identical over 8 bases. CDR1 is MNHEY, CDR2 SVGAGI, per germline. The CDR3 length is 13 residues. J gave up 5 bases and V 5 bases, and 5 bases lay outside the gene matches. The CDR3, as DNA: TGTGCCAGCAGTACTAGCGGCCCAAACGAGCAGTACTTC. It translates to CASSTSGPNEQYF.

The rearrangement uses TRBV28 and TRBJ2-7, with 14 bases lining up with TRBD2. Germline values: CDR1 MDHEN, CDR2 SYDVKM. This CDR3 is 17 amino acids long. Unmatched junction bases numbered 12, after V lost 7 bases and J lost 4 bases. Here the CDR3 DNA reads TGTGCCAGCACCCCGACCGGGACTAGCGGGAGTGTTTACGAGCAGTACTTC. This encodes CASTPTGTSGSVYEQYF. Looking up the rest from reference TRBV28 and TRBJ2-7 gives the full variable domain: DVKVTQSSRYLVKRTGEKVFLECVQDMDHENMFWYRQDPGLGLRLIYFSYDVKMKEKGDIPEGYSVSREKKERFSLILESASTNQTSMYLCASTPTGTSGSVYEQYFGPGTRLTVT.

V gene TRBV30 combines with J gene TRBJ1-2, with D perhaps matching TRBD1 (6 bases). CDR1 GTSNPN and CDR2 SVGIG come from the germline V gene (reference sequence). There are 11 residues in the CDR3. V gave up 4 bases and J gave up 3 bases, with 6 bases separating them. The CDR3 reads CAWNRDYGYTF. CDR3 coding DNA: TGTGCCTGGAACAGGGACTATGGCTACACCTTC.

This clone appeared a few times. The rearrangement uses TRBV6-2 or TRBV6-3 and TRBJ2-7, with D unclear. V dropped 0 bases and J dropped 3 bases, with 9 bases sitting between them. Germline CDR1 and CDR2: MNHEY and SVGEGT. The CDR3 length is 14 residues. Here the CDR3 DNA reads TGTGCCAGCAGTTACTCGAGAGGCAGCTACGAGCAGTACTTC. Amino acids: CASSYSRGSYEQYF.

The chain recombines TRBV11-2 with TRBJ1-4, with D hard to call. Germline V gives CDR1 SGHAT, CDR2 FQNNGV. This CDR3 has 15 amino acids. Trimming removed 7 bases at V and 2 bases at J, with 14 bases between. CDR3 DNA: TGTGCCAGCACCAGGCCCGTCGGCACTAATGAAAAACTGTTTTTT. Its translation: CASTRPVGTNEKLFF.

J is TRBJ1-2 and V is TRBV7-2; possible D gene TRBD1, 5 bases. This CDR3 spans 14 amino acids. The V and J ends lost 0 bases and 6 bases respectively, with 11 bases between them. The germline CDR1 and CDR2 sequences are SGHTA and FQGNSA. CDR3 DNA: TGTGCCAGCAGCTTAGCTCTAGGGGTAGATGGCTACACCTTC. It yields the protein CASSLALGVDGYTF.

V is TRBV10-3 and J is TRBJ2-7; 9 nucleotides align to TRBD1. Trimming cost V 4 bases and J 2 bases; bases outside gene matches: 12. The CDR3 extends over 17 amino acids. CDR1 and CDR2 from the germline V gene are ENHRY and SYGVKD. This chain's CDR3 is CAISGPQTTGGTYEQYF. The CDR3 DNA follows: TGTGCCATCAGTGGACCCCAGACGACAGGGGGGACCTACGAGCAGTACTTC.

The gene calls are TRBV7-2 and TRBJ1-2; 10 bases align to TRBD1. Per the germline V gene, CDR1 is SGHTA and CDR2 is FQGNSA. V lost 4 bases, J lost 8 bases, and 7 bases stayed unmatched. There are 14 residues in the CDR3. Here the CDR3 reads CASSSSGTGEGYTF. CDR3 DNA: TGTGCCAGCAGCTCCTCGGGGACAGGGGAAGGCTACACCTTC.

V usage is TRBV7-9 and J usage is TRBJ2-7, with D uncertain. The CDR3 runs to 14 residues. Trimming cost V 1 base and J 2 bases, with 9 bases left between them. Germline-derived CDR1 and CDR2 are SEHNR and FQNEAQ (reference sequence). Here the CDR3 DNA reads TGTGCCAGCAGCTTAGGATTTCCGGCCTACGAGCAGTACTTC. Translation gives CASSLGFPAYEQYF.

The V and J genes are TRBV20-1 and TRBJ2-7; perhaps TRBD1 as D (6 bases). The ends were cut back, 7 bases at V and 3 bases at J, with 10 bases in the middle. The CDR3 has 11 amino acids. Germline V gene lookup returns CDR1 DFQATT and CDR2 SNEGSKA (reference sequence). The CDR3 DNA reads TGCAGTGTTAACAGGGTCTACGAGCAGTACTTC. Protein: CSVNRVYEQYF.

This clone was seen once. This chain uses TRBV15 with TRBJ1-3, with D unresolved. CDR1 and CDR2 from the germline V gene are LNHNV and YYDKDF (reference sequence). The CDR3 runs 14 residues. V lost 0 bases, J lost 4 bases, and 7 bases lay in between. CDR3 DNA: TGTGCCACCAGCAGAGATCTATCCGGAAACACCATATATTTT. As protein: CATSRDLSGNTIYF.

The chain carries TRBV5-1 and TRBJ1-4; D is unclear. The germline V gene has CDR1 SGHRS and CDR2 YFSETQ. The length of the CDR3 is 15 residues. V lost 1 base to trimming and J lost 8 bases, with 15 bases between them. Here the CDR3 reads CASSLWSGAGEKLFF. The DNA for the CDR3 is TGCGCCAGCAGCTTGTGGTCAGGCGCGGGAGAAAAACTGTTTTTT. Combining the CDR3 with reference TRBV5-1 and TRBJ1-4 gives the whole variable domain KAGVTQTPRYLIKTRGQQVTLSCSPISGHRSVSWYQQTPGQGLQFLFEYFSETQRNKGNFPGRFSGRQFSNSRSEMNVSTLELGDSALYLCASSLWSGAGEKLFFGSGTQLSVL.

The chain carries TRBV28 and TRBJ2-1, with 7 bases fitting TRBD2. The germline gives CDR1 MDHEN, CDR2 SYDVKM. The CDR3 is 16 residues long. V trimming: 2 bases; J trimming: 9 bases; junction bases outside the gene matches: 13. CDR3 in amino acids: CASSLDLGTIPREQFF. The CDR3 DNA sequence: TGTGCCAGCAGTTTAGATCTGGGGACTATCCCCCGTGAGCAGTTCTTC.

The J gene is TRBJ1-5, the V gene TRBV2; D possibly corresponds to TRBD1 (6 bases). The CDR3 spans 14 residues. Between the trimmed V and J ends, which lost 4 bases and 7 bases, there was a span of 14 bases. The V gene's germline CDR1 is SNHLY and CDR2 FYNNEI. CDR3 amino acids: CASSGAGERQPQHF. CDR3 nucleotides: TGTGCCAGCAGTGGGGCAGGGGAAAGACAGCCCCAGCATTTT.

The chain combines TRBV27 with TRBJ1-2; D ambiguous. Looked up from germline, CDR1 is MNHEY and CDR2 is SMNVEV (reference sequence). The CDR3 is made up of 14 amino acids. V was clipped by 2 bases and J by 2 bases, with 9 bases between them. The CDR3 DNA reads TGTGCCAGCAGTTTAGAGGGCCTAAACTATGGCTACACCTTC. It specifies CASSLEGLNYGYTF.

The V call is TRBV7-9, the J call TRBJ2-1; 11 bases match TRBD2. CDR1 SEHNR and CDR2 FQNEAQ come from the germline V gene (reference sequence). The CDR3 runs to 19 residues. V was pared by 5 bases and J by 0 bases, with 12 bases of the junction left unmatched. CDR3 nucleotides: TGTGCCAGCAGCCGCATGGAGGTAGCGGGAGGGAGCTCCTACAATGAGCAGTTCTTC. It encodes CASSRMEVAGGSSYNEQFF. Drawing the rest from reference TRBV7-9 and TRBJ2-1, the complete variable domain is DTGVSQNPRHKITKRGQNVTFRCDPISEHNRLYWYRQTLGQGPEFLTYFQNEAQLEKSRLLSDRFSAERPKGSFSTLEIQRTEQGDSAMYLCASSRMEVAGGSSYNEQFFGPGTRLTVL.

J is TRBJ2-7 and V is TRBV27, with D possibly TRBD2 on 7 matching bases. Per the germline V gene, CDR1 is MNHEY and CDR2 is SMNVEV (reference sequence). This CDR3 has 15 amino acids. The ends were cut back, 0 bases at V and 2 bases at J, with 11 bases in the middle. In DNA form, the CDR3 reads TGTGCCAGCAGTTTATCGAGGGGGGGGACCTACGAGCAGTACTTC. This encodes CASSLSRGGTYEQYF.

This clone occurred a few times. V and J are TRBV19 and TRBJ1-2; 7 bases align to TRBD1. Germline V lookup: CDR1 LNHDA, CDR2 SQIVND (reference sequence). This CDR3 is 14 amino acids long. The junction had 8 bases not matched to a gene; V was cut back by 4 bases and J by 6 bases. The CDR3 region has the DNA TGTGCCAGTAGTACCGGACAGGTTAGAAATGGCTACACCTTC. Translated, it gives CASSTGQVRNGYTF.

The chain couples TRBV4-2 to TRBJ2-2; D not resolved. Looked up from germline, CDR1 is LGHNA and CDR2 is YNFKEQ. CDR3 length: 16 residues. The V and J ends lost 0 bases and 8 bases respectively, with 16 bases between them. The CDR3, as DNA: TGTGCCAGCAGCCAAGATTTGAGGAATAACGGGGGGGAGCTGTTTTTT. Translated, it gives CASSQDLRNNGGELFF.

This clone turned up a few times. J is TRBJ2-5 and V is TRBV7-9, with D possibly matching TRBD2 (5 bases). Per germline, CDR1 SEHNR and CDR2 FQNEAQ (reference sequence). Trimming shortened V by 0 bases and J by 4 bases, and 9 bases separated the two germline ends. The CDR3 runs to 14 residues. CDR3 DNA: TGTGCCAGCAGCTTAGCGGGAGTGGTAGAGACCCAGTACTTC. Translation gives CASSLAGVVETQYF.

This clone was observed a few times. This chain uses TRBV19 with TRBJ2-7; 10 nucleotides match TRBD1. Germline V gene lookup returns CDR1 LNHDA and CDR2 SQIVND (reference sequence). The CDR3 covers 12 residues. V trimming: 10 bases; J trimming: 4 bases; junction bases outside the gene matches: 4. CDR3 protein: CATGTGVYEQYF. DNA of the CDR3: TGTGCCACCGGGACAGGGGTTTACGAGCAGTACTTC.

The chain joins TRBV6-2 or TRBV6-3 to TRBJ1-2; 9 positions match TRBD1. Germline assignment: CDR1 MNHEY and CDR2 SVGEGT. The CDR3 loop spans 17 amino acids. V shed 2 bases and J 2 bases; nucleotides not matched to a gene: 9. CDR3 amino acids: CASSYGAYRGPNYGYTF. For the CDR3, the DNA is TGTGCCAGCAGTTACGGAGCCTACAGGGGGCCGAACTATGGCTACACCTTC.

This CDR3 reads CASSVEGTGYEQYF. The CDR3 DNA reads as TGTGCCAGCAGCGTAGAGGGGACAGGGTACGAGCAGTACTTC. The V call is TRBV9, the J call TRBJ2-7; TRBD1 matches at 9 bases. The germline gives CDR1 SGDLS, CDR2 YYNGEE. J gave up 4 bases and V 0 bases, and 2 bases lay outside the gene matches. This CDR3 has 14 residues.

CDR3 sequence reads: CATGDSRGRATGEQFF. In DNA form, the CDR3 reads TGTGCCACCGGGGACAGCCGAGGCCGGGCGACGGGTGAGCAGTTCTTC. This chain links TRBV24-1 with TRBJ2-1; 7 positions match TRBD1. V shed 9 bases and J 9 bases; nucleotides not matched to a gene: 19. This CDR3 comprises 16 residues. The germline gives CDR1 KGHDR, CDR2 SFDVKD.